This T cell receptor (beta chain) was retrieved from a study of T cells after yellow fever vaccination. TCRdb recomputed calls from the 5' RACE reads with MiXCR, one row per CDR3 protein. Of around 400,000 distinct CDR3 sequences in the sample, 9.5% to 13% are singletons; the top ten hold around 19%. From germline, CDR1 is LNHDA and CDR2 SQIVND (reference sequence). The CDR3 length is 15 residues. The ends were cut back, 6 bases at V and 5 bases at J, with 17 bases in the middle. The receptor comes from a man younger than 35 who received the YFV17D yellow fever vaccine. This specimen was PBMCs, taken on the day of the first yellow fever vaccination. The chain links TRBV19 to TRBJ2-1, with D possibly TRBD2 on 7 matching bases. This CDR3 reads CASSWGAGEDNEQFF. DNA for the CDR3: TGTGCCAGTAGCTGGGGGGCGGGGGAGGACAATGAGCAGTTCTTC.